Listed below are T cell receptor beta chains from one sample, sequenced in a study of vaccination and CD4 T cells after COVID-19. Their antigen targets remain unknown. A single record per CDR3 protein comes from TCRdb applying MiXCR to the PCR reads. The repertoire includes more than 20,000 distinct CDR3 sequences, about 51% of them detected once, and more than 3.5% sits in the top ten. What was sequenced was CD4+ T cells from blood, cultured in vitro. The receptor set was obtained from a human donor who had recovered from COVID-19. Both conserved end residues are part of each CDR3. D genes are given only for firm matches. The size of a clone is reported for some rows only, either as once, few or many, or as a class for expanded clones.

D,J,size,V,CDR3,DNA
TRBD1,TRBJ1-2,few,TRBV20-1,CSADSGTGAGYTF,TGCAGTGCTGATTCCGGGACAGGGGCGGGCTACACCTTC
NA,TRBJ2-1,NA,TRBV30,CAWSGDNRSYNEQFF,TGTGCCTGGAGTGGGGACAACAGATCCTACAATGAGCAGTTCTTC
NA,TRBJ2-4,few,TRBV7-2,CASSSWRGIQYF,TGTGCCAGCAGCTCCTGGCGGGGCATTCAGTACTTC
NA,TRBJ1-2,NA,TRBV9,CASSEVGLGQVDYGYTF,TGTGCCAGCAGCGAGGTTGGTTTGGGGCAGGTAGACTATGGCTACACCTTC
TRBD1,TRBJ1-2,few,TRBV5-1,CASRPTGTGYGYTF,TGCGCCAGCAGACCAACCGGGACAGGCTATGGCTACACCTTC
NA,TRBJ2-5,once,TRBV7-9,CASSLGGGSETQYF,TGTGCCAGCAGCTTAGGTGGGGGGAGTGAGACCCAGTACTTC
NA,TRBJ1-1,NA,TRBV7-9,CASSLVNTEAFF,TGTGCCAGCAGCTTAGTTAACACTGAAGCTTTCTTT
TRBD1,TRBJ1-2,NA,TRBV6-1,CATWTGNGYTF,TGTGCCACATGGACAGGGAATGGCTACACCTTC
TRBD1,TRBJ1-2,NA,TRBV5-4,CASSSSQGGYGYTF,TGTGCCAGCAGTTCTAGCCAGGGGGGGTATGGCTACACCTTC
NA,TRBJ2-5,NA,TRBV20-1,CSARDWLLQETQYF,TGCAGTGCTAGAGATTGGCTCCTCCAAGAGACCCAGTACTTC
NA,TRBJ2-1,NA,TRBV6-2/TRBV6-3,CASSSLPLALSSYNEQFF,TGTGCCAGCAGTTCTCTGCCGCTAGCGCTTAGCTCCTACAATGAGCAGTTCTTC
TRBD1,TRBJ2-4,few,TRBV7-2,CASSTPTGSKNIQYF,TGTGCCAGCAGCACCCCGACAGGGAGCAAAAACATTCAGTACTTC
NA,TRBJ2-1,NA,TRBV11-3,CASSLDHPPEQFF,TGTGCCAGCAGCTTAGATCACCCTCCTGAGCAGTTCTTC